Listed below are T cell receptor beta chains from one sample, sequenced in a study of T cell repertoires in cytomegalovirus infection. TCRdb passed the reads through MiXCR, listing each CDR3 protein once. The table lists 450,000 to 650,000 distinct CDR3 sequences, around two fifths of them singletons. For these TCRs, the target antigens are not known. Specimen: cultured PBMCs, collected from culture after CMV antigen stimulation. Source of these receptors: a human donor in good health (CMV status not recorded). Some clones in this sample may be carry-over from other donors' samples. Both conserved end residues are part of each CDR3. Not all rows give a size; the values are once, few, many and, for expanded clones, a class.

v_call clone_size cdr3_aa
TRBV19 NA CASSLTWTVERRNQPQHF
TRBV24-1 NA CATSDPRDRGIETQYF
TRBV2 few CASKTESYNSPLHF
TRBV2 NA CASSDSGFNEQFF
TRBV7-6 few CASSLGQGTGELFF
TRBV6-6 few CASSYRGGRLSEQYF
TRBV27 NA CASSIVLAGASSGANVLTF
TRBV3-1 NA CASSQLASGELFF
TRBV10-3 NA CAVGPREGTEAFF
TRBV7-2 few CASSFQGSTDTQYF
TRBV7-9 few CASRTSFSTDTQYF
TRBV28 once CASKLIWTAGELFF
TRBV7-2 NA CASSPTEIDTQYF
TRBV7-2 NA CASSLVGQDQPQHF
TRBV7-6 NA CASSLFVRTGDNQPQHF
TRBV7-8 few CASRRTGARQETQYF
TRBV7-2 few CASSLNRRPDGYTF
TRBV7-9 NA CASSLAGLAGELYEQFF
TRBV7-9 few CASSLAQVAFF
TRBV27 NA CASSLTTSDYTDTQYF
TRBV6-5 NA CASSPTWSGGNEQFF
TRBV11-2 NA CASSFARNGELFF
TRBV5-4 NA CASSLGYRGRGYGYTF
TRBV28 NA CASSTLGAQGRPLHF
TRBV5-4 NA CASSLLPRGTQYF
TRBV7-2 many CASSLRGTGGYEQYF
TRBV7-2 many CASSLEMRVETQYF
TRBV5-6 NA CASSWMETDTQYF
TRBV28 NA CASSSGATGELFF
TRBV11-2 NA CASSREAQEINEQFF
TRBV7-2 many CASSRQGSGNTIYF
TRBV5-1 NA CASSLVGGPATNEKLFF
TRBV12-3/TRBV12-4 few CASSSTGTGIVNTIYF
TRBV15 NA CATSARHPGDNSPLHF
TRBV7-2 NA CASSLGIVSTIYF
TRBV6-7 NA CASSYLSPSRAGANVLTF
TRBV6-2/TRBV6-3 NA CASSVGSNTGELFF
TRBV29-1 NA CSTRTGDYGYTF
TRBV11-2 NA CASSRRDRGRIQYF
TRBV7-9 NA CASKPHSGNTIYF
TRBV6-6 few CASSYRRDRTSPLHF
TRBV5-6 NA CASSSRDVWGYEQYF
TRBV12-3/TRBV12-4 NA CASSLGTPSHEQYF
TRBV6-5 few CASREVAGGYEQYF
TRBV6-1 many CASSTAGYEQYF
TRBV6-8 NA CASSYSPGQGYEQYF
TRBV11-2 NA CASSSGASYEQYF
TRBV6-1 NA CASSYQDPLPNTGELFF
TRBV2 NA CASSAGLAGSQETQYF
TRBV20-1 NA CSARDLSGFLKETQYF
TRBV5-4 NA CASSLGGGGTGRYGYTF
TRBV2 NA CASSGVPRLEQYF
TRBV11-2 NA CASSLSGPGFGRDTQYF
TRBV7-2 many CASSSQGTQANYGYTF